Given below is one T cell receptor (beta chain) in context. Some clones are missing from TCRdb's copy, which holds only in-frame ones; the method was immunoSEQ multiplex PCR. The data hold roughly 150,000 clones, with roughly 84% observed a single time. This entry belongs to a study of cytotoxic CD8 clonotypes in ibrutinib-treated CLL. Germline CDR1 SGHRS, CDR2 YFSETQ. The CDR3 length is 18 residues. V lost 4 bases to trimming and J lost 1 base; unmatched junction nucleotides: 8. J is TRBJ2-2 and V is TRBV5-1, with 12 bases that match TRBD2. This TCR derives from a human donor with chronic lymphocytic leukemia. This specimen was PBMCs, taken at disease progression, from a patient treated with ibrutinib. CDR3 DNA: TGCGCCAGCAGCAAAAGACTAGCGGGAGTCAAGAACACCGGGGAGCTGTTTTTT. As protein: CASSKRLAGVKNTGELFF.